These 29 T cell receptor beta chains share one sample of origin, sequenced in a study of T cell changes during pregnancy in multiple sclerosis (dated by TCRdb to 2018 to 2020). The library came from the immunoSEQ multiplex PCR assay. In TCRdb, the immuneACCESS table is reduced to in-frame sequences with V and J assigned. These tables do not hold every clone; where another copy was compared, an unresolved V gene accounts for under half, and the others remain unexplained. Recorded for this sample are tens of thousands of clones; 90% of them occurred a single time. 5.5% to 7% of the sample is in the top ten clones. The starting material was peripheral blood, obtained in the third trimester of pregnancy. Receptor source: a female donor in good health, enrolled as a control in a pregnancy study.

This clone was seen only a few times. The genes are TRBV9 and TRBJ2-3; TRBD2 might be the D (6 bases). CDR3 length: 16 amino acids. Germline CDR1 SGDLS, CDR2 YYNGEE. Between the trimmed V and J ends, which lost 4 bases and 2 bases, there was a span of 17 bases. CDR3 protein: CASSPRGGVATDTQYF. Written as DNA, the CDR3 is TGTGCCAGCAGCCCCCGGGGAGGAGTCGCCACAGATACGCAGTATTTT.

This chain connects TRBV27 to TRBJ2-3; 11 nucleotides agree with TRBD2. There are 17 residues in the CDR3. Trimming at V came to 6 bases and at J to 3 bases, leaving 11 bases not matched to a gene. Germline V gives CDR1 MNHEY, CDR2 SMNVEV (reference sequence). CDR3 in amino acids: CASSRWLTSGSTDTQYF. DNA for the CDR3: TGTGCCAGCAGCCGATGGCTCACTAGCGGGAGTACAGATACGCAGTATTTT.

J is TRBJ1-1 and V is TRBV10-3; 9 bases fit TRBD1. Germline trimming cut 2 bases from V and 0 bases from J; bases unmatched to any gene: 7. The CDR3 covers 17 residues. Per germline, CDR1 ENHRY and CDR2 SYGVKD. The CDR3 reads CAISEPGTGIMNTEAFF. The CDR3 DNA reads TGTGCCATCAGTGAGCCCGGGACAGGGATAATGAACACTGAAGCTTTCTTT.

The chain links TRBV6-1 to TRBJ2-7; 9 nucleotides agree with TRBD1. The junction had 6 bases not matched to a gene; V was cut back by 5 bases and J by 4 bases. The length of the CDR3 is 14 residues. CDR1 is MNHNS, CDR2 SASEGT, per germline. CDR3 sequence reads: CASSTGDRGYEQYF. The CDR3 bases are TGTGCCAGCAGTACGGGAGACAGGGGGTACGAGCAGTACTTC.

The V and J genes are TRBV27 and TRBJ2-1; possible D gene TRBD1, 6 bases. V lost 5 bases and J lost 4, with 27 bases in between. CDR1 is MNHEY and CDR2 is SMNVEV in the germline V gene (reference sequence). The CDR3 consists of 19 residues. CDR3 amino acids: CASSLRPRGVVGYYNEQFF. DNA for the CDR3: TGTGCCAGCAGTCTCCGTCCCAGGGGCGTAGTAGGGTATTACAATGAGCAGTTCTTC.

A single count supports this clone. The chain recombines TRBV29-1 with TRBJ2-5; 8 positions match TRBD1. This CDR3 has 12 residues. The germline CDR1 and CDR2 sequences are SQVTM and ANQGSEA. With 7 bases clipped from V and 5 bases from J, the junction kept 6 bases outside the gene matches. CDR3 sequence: CSADRGGETQYF. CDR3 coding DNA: TGCAGCGCCGACAGGGGCGGCGAGACCCAGTACTTC.

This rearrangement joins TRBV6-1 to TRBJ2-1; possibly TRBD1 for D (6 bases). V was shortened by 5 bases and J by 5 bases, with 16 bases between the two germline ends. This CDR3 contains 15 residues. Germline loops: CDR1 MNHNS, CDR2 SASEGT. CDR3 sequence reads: CASSTGLNRDNEQFF. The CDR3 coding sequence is TGTGCCAGCAGTACAGGGCTAAATAGGGACAATGAGCAGTTCTTC.

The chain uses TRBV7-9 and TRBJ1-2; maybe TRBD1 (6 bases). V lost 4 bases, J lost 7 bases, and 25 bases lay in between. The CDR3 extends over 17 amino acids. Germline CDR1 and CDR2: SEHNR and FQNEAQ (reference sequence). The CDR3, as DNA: TGTGCCAGCAGCTCCACAGGGCCGGGTCCCTCAACGCCTGGCTACACCTTC. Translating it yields CASSSTGPGPSTPGYTF. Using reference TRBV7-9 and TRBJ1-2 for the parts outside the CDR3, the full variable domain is DTGVSQNPRHKITKRGQNVTFRCDPISEHNRLYWYRQTLGQGPEFLTYFQNEAQLEKSRLLSDRFSAERPKGSFSTLEIQRTEQGDSAMYLCASSSTGPGPSTPGYTFGSGTRLTVV.

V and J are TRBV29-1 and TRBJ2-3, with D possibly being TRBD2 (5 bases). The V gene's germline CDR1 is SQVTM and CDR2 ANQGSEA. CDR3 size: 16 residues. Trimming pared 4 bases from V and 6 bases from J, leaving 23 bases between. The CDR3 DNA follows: TGCAGCGTTGGGGAGAGGGTAGCCCCGCCTAGGGATACGCAGTATTTT. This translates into CSVGERVAPPRDTQYF.

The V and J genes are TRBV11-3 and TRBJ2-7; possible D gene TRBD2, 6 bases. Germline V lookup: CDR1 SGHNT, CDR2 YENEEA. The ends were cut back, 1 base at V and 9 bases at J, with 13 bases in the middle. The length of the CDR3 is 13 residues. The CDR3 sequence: CASSLVVGGAQYF. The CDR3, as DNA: TGTGCCAGCAGCTTAGTGGTTGGCGGGGCGCAGTACTTC.

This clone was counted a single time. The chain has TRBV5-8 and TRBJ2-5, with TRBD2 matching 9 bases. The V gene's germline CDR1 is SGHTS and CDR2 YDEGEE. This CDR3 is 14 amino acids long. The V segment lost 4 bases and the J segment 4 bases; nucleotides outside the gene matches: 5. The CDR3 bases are TGTGCCAGCAGCCCTTGGACTAGCGCAGAGACCCAGTACTTC. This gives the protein CASSPWTSAETQYF.

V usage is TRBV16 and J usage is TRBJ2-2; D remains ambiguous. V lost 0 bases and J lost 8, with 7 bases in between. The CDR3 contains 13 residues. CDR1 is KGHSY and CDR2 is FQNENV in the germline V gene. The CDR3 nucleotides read TGTGCCAGCAGCCAATCCCCGGTGGGGGAGCTGTTTTTT. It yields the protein CASSQSPVGELFF.

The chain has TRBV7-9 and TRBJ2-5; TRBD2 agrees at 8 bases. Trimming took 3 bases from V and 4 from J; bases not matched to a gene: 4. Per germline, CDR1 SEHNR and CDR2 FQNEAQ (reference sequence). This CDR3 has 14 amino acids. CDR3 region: CASSFREGRETQYF. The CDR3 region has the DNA TGTGCCAGCAGCTTCCGGGAGGGCCGAGAGACCCAGTACTTC.

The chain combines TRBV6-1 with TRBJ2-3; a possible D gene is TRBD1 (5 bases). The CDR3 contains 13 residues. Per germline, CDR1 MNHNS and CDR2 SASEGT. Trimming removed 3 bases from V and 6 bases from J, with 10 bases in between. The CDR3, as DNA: TGTGCCAGCAGTGACGATAACAGGGATACGCAGTATTTT. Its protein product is CASSDDNRDTQYF.

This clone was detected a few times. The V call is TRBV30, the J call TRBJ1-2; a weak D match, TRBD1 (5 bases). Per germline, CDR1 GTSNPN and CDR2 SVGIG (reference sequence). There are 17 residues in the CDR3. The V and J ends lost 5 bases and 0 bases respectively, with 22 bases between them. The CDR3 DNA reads TGTGCCTGGCTGGCGGGGCGGGAGCCATTACCTAACTATGGCTACACCTTC. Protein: CAWLAGREPLPNYGYTF.

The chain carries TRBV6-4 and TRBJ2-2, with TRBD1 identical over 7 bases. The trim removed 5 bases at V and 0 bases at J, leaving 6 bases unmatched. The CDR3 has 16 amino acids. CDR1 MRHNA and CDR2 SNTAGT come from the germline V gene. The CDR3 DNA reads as TGTGCCAGCAGTTCACAGGGGACCGCGAACACCGGGGAGCTGTTTTTT. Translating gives CASSSQGTANTGELFF.

The CDR3 sequence is CASSLESVTYEQYF. The CDR3, as DNA: TGTGCCAGCAGCTTAGAATCCGTTACCTACGAGCAGTACTTC. The chain is built from TRBV7-2 and TRBJ2-7; D gene unclear. Trimming cost V 1 base and J 2 bases, with 9 bases left between them. The CDR3 is made up of 14 amino acids. In germline, CDR1 is SGHTA, CDR2 FQGNSA.

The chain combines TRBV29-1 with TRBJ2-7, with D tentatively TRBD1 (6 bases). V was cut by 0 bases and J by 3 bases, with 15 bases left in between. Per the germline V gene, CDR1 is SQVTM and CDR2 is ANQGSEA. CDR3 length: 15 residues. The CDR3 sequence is CSVEDETDSDYEQYF. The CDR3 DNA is TGCAGCGTTGAAGACGAGACGGACAGCGACTACGAGCAGTACTTC.

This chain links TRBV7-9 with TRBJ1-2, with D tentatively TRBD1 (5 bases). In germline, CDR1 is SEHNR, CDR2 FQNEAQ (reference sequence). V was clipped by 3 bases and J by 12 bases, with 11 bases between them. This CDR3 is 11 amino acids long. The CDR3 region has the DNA TGTGCCAGCAGCTTTTTTCAGGGCGACACCTTC. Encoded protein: CASSFFQGDTF.

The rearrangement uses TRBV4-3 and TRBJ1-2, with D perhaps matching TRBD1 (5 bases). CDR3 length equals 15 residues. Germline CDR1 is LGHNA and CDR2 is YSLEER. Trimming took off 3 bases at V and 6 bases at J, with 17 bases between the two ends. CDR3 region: CASSQEGPGKDGYTF. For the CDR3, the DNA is TGCGCCAGCAGCCAGGAGGGACCGGGTAAAGATGGCTACACCTTC.

CDR3 protein: CASSLASGGGYTF. The CDR3 DNA is TGCGCCAGCAGCTTGGCATCAGGGGGTGGCTACACCTTC. This chain links TRBV5-1 with TRBJ1-2, with 7 bases matching TRBD1. The CDR3 extends over 13 amino acids. CDR1 SGHRS and CDR2 YFSETQ come from the germline V gene. Losses at the gene ends were 0 bases for V and 7 bases for J; bases not matched to a gene: 3.

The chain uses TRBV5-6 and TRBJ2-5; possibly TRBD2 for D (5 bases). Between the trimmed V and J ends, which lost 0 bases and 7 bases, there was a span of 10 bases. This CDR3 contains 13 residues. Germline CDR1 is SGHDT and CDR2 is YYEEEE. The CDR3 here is CASSLGPRGTQYF. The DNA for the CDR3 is TGTGCCAGCAGCTTGGGGCCTCGGGGGACCCAGTACTTC. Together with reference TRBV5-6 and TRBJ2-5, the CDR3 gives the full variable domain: DAGVTQSPTHLIKTRGQQVTLRCSPKSGHDTVSWYQQALGQGPQFIFQYYEEEERQRGNFPDRFSGHQFPNYSSELNVNALLLGDSALYLCASSLGPRGTQYFGPGTRLLVL.

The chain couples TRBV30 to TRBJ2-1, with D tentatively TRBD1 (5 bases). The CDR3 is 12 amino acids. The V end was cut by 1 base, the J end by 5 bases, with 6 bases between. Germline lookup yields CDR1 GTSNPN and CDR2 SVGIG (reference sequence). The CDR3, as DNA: TGTGCCTGGAGTGCACAGGACAATGAGCAGTTCTTC. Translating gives CAWSAQDNEQFF.

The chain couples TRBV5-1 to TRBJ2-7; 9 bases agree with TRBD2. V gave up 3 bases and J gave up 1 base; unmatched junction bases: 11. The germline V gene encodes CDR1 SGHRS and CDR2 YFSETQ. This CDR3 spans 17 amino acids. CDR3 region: CASSSQISGSRSYEQYF. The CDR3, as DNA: TGCGCCAGCAGCTCACAAATTAGCGGGAGTCGGTCCTACGAGCAGTACTTC.

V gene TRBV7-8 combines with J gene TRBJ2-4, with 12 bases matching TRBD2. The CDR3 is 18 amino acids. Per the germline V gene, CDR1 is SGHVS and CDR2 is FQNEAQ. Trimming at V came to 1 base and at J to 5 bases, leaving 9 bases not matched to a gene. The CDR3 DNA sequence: TGTGCCAGCAGCTTAGTCCCATTGGCTAGCGGGAGGGAAAACATTCAGTACTTC. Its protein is CASSLVPLASGRENIQYF.

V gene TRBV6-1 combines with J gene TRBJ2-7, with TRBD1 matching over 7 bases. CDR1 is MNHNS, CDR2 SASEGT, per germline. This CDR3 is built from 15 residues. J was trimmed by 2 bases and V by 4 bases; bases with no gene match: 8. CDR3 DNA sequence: TGTGCCAGCAGTGTAGAGGGGACAGATACCTACGAGCAGTACTTC. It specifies CASSVEGTDTYEQYF.

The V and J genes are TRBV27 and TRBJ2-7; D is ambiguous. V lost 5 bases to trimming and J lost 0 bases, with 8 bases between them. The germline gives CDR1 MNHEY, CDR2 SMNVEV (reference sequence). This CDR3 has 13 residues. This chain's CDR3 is CASSLQASYEQYF. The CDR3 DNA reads TGTGCCAGCAGTCTCCAAGCCTCCTACGAGCAGTACTTC.

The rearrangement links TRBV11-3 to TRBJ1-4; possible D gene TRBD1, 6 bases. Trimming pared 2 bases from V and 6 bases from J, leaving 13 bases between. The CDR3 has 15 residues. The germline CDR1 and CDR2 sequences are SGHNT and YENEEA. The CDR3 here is CASSLSGQRYEKLFF. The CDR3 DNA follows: TGTGCCAGCAGCTTATCAGGACAGCGATATGAAAAACTGTTTTTT.

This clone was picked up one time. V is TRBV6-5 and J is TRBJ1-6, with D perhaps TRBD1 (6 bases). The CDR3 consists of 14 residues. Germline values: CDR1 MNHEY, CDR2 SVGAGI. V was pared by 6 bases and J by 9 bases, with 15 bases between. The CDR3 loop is CASRTIRRGSPLHF. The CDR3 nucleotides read TGTGCCAGCAGAACAATACGCAGGGGTTCACCCCTCCACTTT.